This entry features one T cell receptor (beta chain) sequence. Its cognate antigen is unknown. This entry comes from a study of T-cell reconstitution after alpha-beta-depleted transplantation in children. Study-level findings and limits: Newly generated T cells supplied most T-cell counts and diversity one year post-transplant. Several hundred rapidly expanded clones from non-depleted graft cells reportedly supplied alpha-beta T cells about two months post-transplant. Where some patients showed high TCRbeta diversity at day 60, it came from recipient T cells and thymic progenitors that had survived.

J lost 2 bases, V lost 6 bases, and 8 bases had no gene match. The CDR3 runs to 14 residues. Germline lookup yields CDR1 DFQATT and CDR2 SNEGSKA (reference sequence). Preparation of the TCRbeta library involved a method that used unique molecular identifiers. TCRdb independently ran MiXCR on the PCR reads; one entry per CDR3 protein. The table lists 500,000 to 650,000 distinct CDR3 sequences, more than 9.5% of them singletons. The genes are TRBV20-1 and TRBJ2-3; 7 nucleotides match TRBD1. The source is a female patient aged 2 to 10 who had a stem cell transplant for aplastic anemia, so the T cells may come from the graft donor. The sample in question was PBMCs, mostly from graft donor cells, obtained 180 days after TCRalphabeta/CD19-depleted stem cell transplant. Written as DNA, the CDR3 is TGCAGTGCAAAACAGGGGTCCTCCACAGATACGCAGTATTTT. Its protein product is CSAKQGSSTDTQYF.